The clone carrying this T cell receptor beta chain has more than one count but fewer than ten. Its antigen is unidentified. These data originate in a study of T-cell memory formation after mild COVID-19. Study results and limitations: Several responding clones turned up in pre-infection memory, indicating that cross-reactive memory may have taken part. Still unconfirmed is whether the second-wave clones peaking on day 37 recognized SARS-CoV-2.

This CDR3 contains 16 residues. Germline CDR1 is LNHDA and CDR2 is SQIVND (reference sequence). Trimming removed 5 bases from V and 5 bases from J; junction bases left unmatched: 6. MiXCR, run by TCRdb on the 5' RACE reads, gives a single entry per CDR3 protein. This sample has fewer than 650,000 distinct CDR3 sequences, with about a fifth found just once. This chain connects TRBV19 to TRBJ2-5, with 15 bases lining up with TRBD2. Material for sequencing was PBMCs or a T cell subset sorted from them (not recorded which). This sequence was found in an adult woman who had mild COVID-19 (a few samples of this study predate the infection). Cell type and time point are not known. CDR3 region: CASSGLAGGPEETQYF. DNA of the CDR3: TGTGCCAGTAGTGGACTAGCGGGAGGGCCGGAGGAGACCCAGTACTTC.